This passage covers 3 T cell receptor beta chains from one sample sequenced in a study of radiotherapy plus CTLA-4 blockade in lung cancer. Assay used: immunoSEQ multiplex PCR; TCRdb lists only in-frame clones, some missing. The sample has about 72,000 clones, over 80% seen once; the top ten hold 3.5% to 5%. This sample comprised peripheral blood, obtained from a patient treated with radiotherapy plus ipilimumab. The receptors were sampled from a human donor with non-small cell lung cancer who had a partial response to radiotherapy plus ipilimumab.

This clone was recorded only once. The genes are TRBV30 and TRBJ1-1; D not resolved. CDR1 is GTSNPN and CDR2 is SVGIG in the germline V gene (reference sequence). V gave up 0 bases and J gave up 1 base, with 6 bases separating them. The CDR3 loop spans 13 amino acids. CDR3 nucleotide sequence: TGTGCCTGGAGTGTGGCAAGGAACACTGAAGCTTTCTTT. Translation: CAWSVARNTEAFF.

This chain connects TRBV7-3 to TRBJ1-2; 7 bases line up with TRBD1. The germline CDR1 and CDR2 sequences are SGHTA and FQGTGA. This CDR3 has 13 residues. The J segment lost 8 bases and the V segment lost 1 base, leaving 4 bases of the junction unmatched. CDR3 bases: TGTGCCAGCAGCTTAAGACAGGGTGGAGGCTACACCTTC. This encodes CASSLRQGGGYTF.

The chain links TRBV6-6 to TRBJ1-1, with 10 bases that match TRBD1. After removal of 2 bases from V and 9 bases from J, the junction contained 6 bases not matched to a gene. The CDR3 is made up of 14 amino acids. Germline values: CDR1 MNHNY, CDR2 SVGAGI (reference sequence). The CDR3 region is CASSYGDRGGKAFF. In nucleotides, the CDR3 is TGTGCCAGCAGTTACGGGGACAGGGGAGGGAAAGCTTTCTTT.